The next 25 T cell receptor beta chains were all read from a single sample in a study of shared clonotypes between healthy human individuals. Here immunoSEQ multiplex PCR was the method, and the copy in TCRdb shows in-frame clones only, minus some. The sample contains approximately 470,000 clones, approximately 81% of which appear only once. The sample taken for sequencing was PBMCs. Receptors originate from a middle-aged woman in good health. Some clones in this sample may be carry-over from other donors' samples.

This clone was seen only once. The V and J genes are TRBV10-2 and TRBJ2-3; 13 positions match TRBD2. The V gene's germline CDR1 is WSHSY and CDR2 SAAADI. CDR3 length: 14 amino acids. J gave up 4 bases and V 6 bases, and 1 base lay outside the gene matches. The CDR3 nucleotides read TGCGCCAGCAGGGGACTAGCGGGACCAGATACGCAGTATTTT. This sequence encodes CASRGLAGPDTQYF.

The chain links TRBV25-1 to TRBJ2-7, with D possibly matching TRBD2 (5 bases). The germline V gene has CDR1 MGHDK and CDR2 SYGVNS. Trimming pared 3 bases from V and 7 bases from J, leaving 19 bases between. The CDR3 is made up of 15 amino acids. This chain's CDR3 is CASSDPGQSSGEQYF. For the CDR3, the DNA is TGTGCCAGCAGTGACCCTGGCCAATCCTCGGGGGAGCAGTACTTC.

The CDR3 sequence: CASSQGRWAARHEQYF. The CDR3 DNA reads TGCGCCAGCAGCCAAGGTCGCTGGGCCGCCCGCCACGAGCAGTACTTC. The rearrangement joins TRBV4-3 to TRBJ2-7, with no clear D. Per the germline V gene, CDR1 is LGHNA and CDR2 is YSLEER. Trimming pared 1 base from V and 5 bases from J, leaving 18 bases between. The CDR3 totals 16 residues.

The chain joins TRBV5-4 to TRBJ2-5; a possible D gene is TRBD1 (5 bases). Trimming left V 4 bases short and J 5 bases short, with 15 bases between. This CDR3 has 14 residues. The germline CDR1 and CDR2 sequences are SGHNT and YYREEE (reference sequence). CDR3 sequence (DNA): TGTGCCAGCAGCGCTTCCAGGGTAACGGAGACCCAGTACTTC. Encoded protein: CASSASRVTETQYF. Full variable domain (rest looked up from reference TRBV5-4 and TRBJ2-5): ETGVTQSPTHLIKTRGQQVTLRCSSQSGHNTVSWYQQALGQGPQFIFQYYREEENGRGNFPPRFSGLQFPNYSSELNVNALELDDSALYLCASSASRVTETQYFGPGTRLLVL.

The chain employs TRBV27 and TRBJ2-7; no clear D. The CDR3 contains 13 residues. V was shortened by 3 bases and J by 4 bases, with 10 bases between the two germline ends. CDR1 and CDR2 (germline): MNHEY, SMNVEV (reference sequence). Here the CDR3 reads CASSFGQEYEQYF. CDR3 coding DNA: TGTGCCAGCAGTTTCGGGCAGGAGTACGAGCAGTACTTC.

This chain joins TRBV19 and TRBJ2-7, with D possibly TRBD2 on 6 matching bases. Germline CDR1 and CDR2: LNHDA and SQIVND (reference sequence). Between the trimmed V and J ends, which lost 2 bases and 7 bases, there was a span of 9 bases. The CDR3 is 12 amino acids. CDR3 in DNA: TGTGCCAGTAGTATACTTGCGGGAGAGCAGTACTTC. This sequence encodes CASSILAGEQYF.

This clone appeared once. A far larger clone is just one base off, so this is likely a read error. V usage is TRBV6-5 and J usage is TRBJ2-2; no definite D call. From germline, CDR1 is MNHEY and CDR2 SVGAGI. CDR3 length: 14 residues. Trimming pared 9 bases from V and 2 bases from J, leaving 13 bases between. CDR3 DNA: TGTGCCAGTCGGCGACGTACAAACACCGGGGAGCTGTTTTTT. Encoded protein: CASRRRTNTGELFF.

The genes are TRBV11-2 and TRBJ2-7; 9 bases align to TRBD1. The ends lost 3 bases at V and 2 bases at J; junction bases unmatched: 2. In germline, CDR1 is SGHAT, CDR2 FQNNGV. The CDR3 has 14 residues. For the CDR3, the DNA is TGTGCCAGCAGCTTCCACAGGGGGCCCTACGAGCAGTACTTC. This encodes CASSFHRGPYEQYF. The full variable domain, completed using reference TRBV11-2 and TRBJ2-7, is EAGVAQSPRYKIIEKRQSVAFWCNPISGHATLYWYQQILGQGPKLLIQFQNNGVVDDSQLPKDRFSAERLKGVDSTLKIQPAKLEDSAVYLCASSFHRGPYEQYFGPGTRLTVT.

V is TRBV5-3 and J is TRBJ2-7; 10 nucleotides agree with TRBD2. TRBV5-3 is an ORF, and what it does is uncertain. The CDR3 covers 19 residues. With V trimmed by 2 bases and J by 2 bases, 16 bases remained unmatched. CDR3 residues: CARSFDRLAGGYFTYEQYF. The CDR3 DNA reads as TGTGCCAGAAGCTTCGATCGACTAGCGGGTGGGTACTTCACCTACGAGCAGTACTTC.

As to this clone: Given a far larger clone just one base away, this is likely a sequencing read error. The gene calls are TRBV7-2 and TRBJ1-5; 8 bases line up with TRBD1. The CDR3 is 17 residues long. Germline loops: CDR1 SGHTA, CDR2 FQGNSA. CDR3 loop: CASSLVAGGSSNQHQHF. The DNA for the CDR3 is TGTGCCAGCAGCTTAGTAGCAGGGGGCAGTAGCAATCAGCACCAGCATTTT.

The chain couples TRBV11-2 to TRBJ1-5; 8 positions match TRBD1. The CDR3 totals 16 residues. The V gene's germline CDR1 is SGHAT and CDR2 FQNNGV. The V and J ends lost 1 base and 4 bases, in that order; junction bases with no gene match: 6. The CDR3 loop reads CASSLGSGQGNQPQHF. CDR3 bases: TGTGCCAGCAGCTTAGGGTCTGGACAGGGTAATCAGCCCCAGCATTTT.

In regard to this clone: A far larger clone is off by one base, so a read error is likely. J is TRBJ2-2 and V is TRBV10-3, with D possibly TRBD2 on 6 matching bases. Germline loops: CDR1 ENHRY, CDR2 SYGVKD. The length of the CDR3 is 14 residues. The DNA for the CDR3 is TGTGCCATCGCGGCTCCGGGGGTTACCGGGGAGCCGTTTTTT. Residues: CAIAAPGVTGEPFF.

The CDR3 coding sequence is TGTGCCAGCAGCTCCAGGACAGGGGGCTCCTACGAGCAGTACTTC. It codes for CASSSRTGGSYEQYF. The gene calls are TRBV7-9 and TRBJ2-7; 10 bases match TRBD1. From germline, CDR1 is SEHNR and CDR2 FQNEAQ (reference sequence). V shed 4 bases, J shed 0 bases, and the junction held 3 bases outside the gene matches. The CDR3 spans 15 residues.

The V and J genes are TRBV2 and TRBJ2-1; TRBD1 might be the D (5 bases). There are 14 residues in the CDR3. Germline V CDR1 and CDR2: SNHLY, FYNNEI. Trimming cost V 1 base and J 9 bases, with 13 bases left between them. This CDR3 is CASSEGGFDSEQFF. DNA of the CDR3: TGTGCCAGCAGTGAAGGTGGGTTCGACAGTGAGCAGTTCTTC.

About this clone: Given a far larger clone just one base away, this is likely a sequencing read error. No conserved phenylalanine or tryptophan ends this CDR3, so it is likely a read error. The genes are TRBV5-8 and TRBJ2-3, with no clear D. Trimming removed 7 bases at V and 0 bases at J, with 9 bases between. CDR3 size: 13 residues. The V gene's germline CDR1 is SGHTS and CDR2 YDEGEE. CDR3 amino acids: CASLTRSTDTQYL. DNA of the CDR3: TGTGCCAGCCTTACCAGGAGCACAGATACGCAGTATCTT.

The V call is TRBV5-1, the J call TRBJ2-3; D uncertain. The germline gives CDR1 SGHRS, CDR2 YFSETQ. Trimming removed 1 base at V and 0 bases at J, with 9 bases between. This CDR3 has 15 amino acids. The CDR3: CASSLSLTSTDTQYF. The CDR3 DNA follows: TGCGCCAGCAGCTTGTCGCTGACTAGCACAGATACGCAGTATTTT.

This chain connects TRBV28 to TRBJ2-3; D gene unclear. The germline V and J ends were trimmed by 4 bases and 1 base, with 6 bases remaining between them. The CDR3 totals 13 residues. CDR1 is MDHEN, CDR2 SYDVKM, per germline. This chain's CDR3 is CASSSEGTDTQYF. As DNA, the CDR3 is TGTGCCAGCAGTTCAGAAGGCACAGATACGCAGTATTTT.

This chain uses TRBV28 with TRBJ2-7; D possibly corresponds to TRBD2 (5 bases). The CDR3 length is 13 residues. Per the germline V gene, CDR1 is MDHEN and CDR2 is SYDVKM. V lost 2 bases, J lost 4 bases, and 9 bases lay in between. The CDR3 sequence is CASSLRRGYEQYF. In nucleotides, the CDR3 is TGTGCCAGCAGTTTACGTCGGGGATACGAGCAGTACTTC.

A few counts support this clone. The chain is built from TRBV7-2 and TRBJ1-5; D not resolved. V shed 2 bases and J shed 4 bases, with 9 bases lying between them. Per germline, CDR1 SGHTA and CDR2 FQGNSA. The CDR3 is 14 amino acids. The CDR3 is CASSLSQNNQPQHF. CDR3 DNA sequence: TGTGCCAGCAGCTTAAGCCAGAATAATCAGCCCCAGCATTTT.

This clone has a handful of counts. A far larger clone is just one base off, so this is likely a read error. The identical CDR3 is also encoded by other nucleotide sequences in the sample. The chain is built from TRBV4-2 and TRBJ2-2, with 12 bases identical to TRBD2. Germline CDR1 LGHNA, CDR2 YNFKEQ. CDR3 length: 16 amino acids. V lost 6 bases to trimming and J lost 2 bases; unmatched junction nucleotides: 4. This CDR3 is CASSLAGGLNTGELFF. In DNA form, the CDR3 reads TGTGCCAGCAGTCTAGCGGGAGGGCTTAACACCGGGGAGCTGTTTTTT.

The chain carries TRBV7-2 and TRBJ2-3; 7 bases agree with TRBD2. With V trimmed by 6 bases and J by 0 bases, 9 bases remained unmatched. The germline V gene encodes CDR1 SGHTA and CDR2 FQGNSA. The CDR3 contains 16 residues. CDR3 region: CASRHTGTTSTDTQYF. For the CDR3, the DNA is TGTGCCAGCAGGCATACCGGGACTACTAGCACAGATACGCAGTATTTT. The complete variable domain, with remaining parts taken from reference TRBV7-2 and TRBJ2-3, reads GAGVSQSPSNKVTEKGKDVELRCDPISGHTALYWYRQSLGQGLEFLIYFQGNSAPDKSGLPSDRFSAERTGGSVSTLTIQRTQQEDSAVYLCASRHTGTTSTDTQYFGPGTRLTVL.

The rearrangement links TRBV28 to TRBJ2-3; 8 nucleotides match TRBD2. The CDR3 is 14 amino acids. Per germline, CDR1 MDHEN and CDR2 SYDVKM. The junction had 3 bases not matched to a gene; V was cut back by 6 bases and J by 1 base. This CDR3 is CASSLTSGTDTQYF. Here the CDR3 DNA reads TGTGCCAGCAGCCTGACTAGCGGCACAGATACGCAGTATTTT.

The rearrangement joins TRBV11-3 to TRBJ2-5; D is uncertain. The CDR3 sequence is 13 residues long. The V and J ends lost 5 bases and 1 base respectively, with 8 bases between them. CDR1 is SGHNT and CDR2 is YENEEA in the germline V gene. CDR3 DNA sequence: TGTGCCAGCAGCCCCAGGAGCCAAGAGACCCAGTACTTC. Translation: CASSPRSQETQYF. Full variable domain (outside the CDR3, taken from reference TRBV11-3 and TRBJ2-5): EAGVVQSPRYKIIEKKQPVAFWCNPISGHNTLYWYLQNLGQGPELLIRYENEEAVDDSQLPKDRFSAERLKGVDSTLKIQPAELGDSAVYLCASSPRSQETQYFGPGTRLLVL.

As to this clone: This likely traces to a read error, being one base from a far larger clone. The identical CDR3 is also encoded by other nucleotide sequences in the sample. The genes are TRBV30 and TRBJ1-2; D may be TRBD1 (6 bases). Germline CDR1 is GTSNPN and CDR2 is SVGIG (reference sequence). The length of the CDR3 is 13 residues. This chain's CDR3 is CAWSVSLIGGYTF. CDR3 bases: TGTGCCTGGAGTGTATCCCTTATTGGGGGCTACACCTTT.

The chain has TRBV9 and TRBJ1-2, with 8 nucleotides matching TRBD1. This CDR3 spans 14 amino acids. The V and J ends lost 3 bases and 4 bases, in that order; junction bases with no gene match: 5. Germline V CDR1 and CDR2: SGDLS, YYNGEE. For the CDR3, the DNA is TGTGCCAGCAGCGCCCAGGGGGCGCGCTATGGCTACACCTTC. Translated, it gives CASSAQGARYGYTF.